The clone carrying this T cell receptor (beta chain) was picked up many times. Its target is not known. The TCR beta library used iRepertoire HTBI primers with Arm-PCR amplification of CDR3. TCRdb redid the calling of the multiplex PCR reads with MiXCR, one entry per CDR3 protein. The sample has hundreds of thousands of distinct CDR3 sequences; more than 15% are singletons. Time point specified: newly diagnosed GD, antithyroid drugs for less than 3 months. PBMC-extracted RNA yielded the TCR library. These data come from a study of regulatory T cells in long-lasting Graves disease. Study-level points and caveats: Under persistent disease, TRBV28, TRBJ1-2 and TRBJ2-5 were used preferentially. Persistent patients shared more public clonotypes (2,741) than new patients (966). Graves' patients with persistent disease showed TCR diversity lower than patients newly diagnosed.

Germline loops: CDR1 MDHEN, CDR2 SYDVKM. This CDR3 comprises 16 residues. V lost 5 bases and J lost 2, with 17 bases in between. These data also formed part of another study, on T cells in Graves' hyperthyroidism and ophthalmopathy.

This receptor was identified in a man aged 18 to 35 with Graves disease. V usage is TRBV28 and J usage is TRBJ2-3; D is undetermined. Here the sequenced sample was peripheral blood mononuclear cells (PBMCs), taken at new diagnosis, from a patient treated with antithyroid drugs. CDR3 amino acids: CASSPSDRLSTDTQYF. CDR3 DNA sequence: TGTGCCAGCAGTCCTTCAGACCGTCTCTCCACAGATACGCAGTATTTT.